The clone carrying this T cell receptor (beta chain) was recorded a few times. Individuals drawn from under 30 US areas were about 18 to 90 years old. Participants reported their clinical history, and cohort assignment relied on those reports. CDR1 is SGHNT and CDR2 is YYREEE in the germline V gene (reference sequence). The CDR3 has 17 amino acids. V lost 4 bases and J lost 1; bases outside the gene matches: 7. These data belong to a study of blood T cell repertoires in COVID-19. Across the study: Sites in the United States, Italy and Spain provided acute and convalescent COVID-19 samples.

The assay was immunoSEQ multiplex PCR, and TCRdb's table has in-frame clones only and misses some. The data hold about 430,000 clones, with roughly nine tenths observed a single time. This chain uses TRBV5-4 with TRBJ2-1; 11 bases line up with TRBD2. This clonotype was sampled from a man aged 25-45 years who had recovered from COVID-19. The source material was PBMCs or T cells enriched from blood (not recorded which). The CDR3, as DNA: TGTGCCAGCAGCGTGATACTAGCGGGAGTGTCCTACAATGAGCAGTTCTTC. Translating it yields CASSVILAGVSYNEQFF.